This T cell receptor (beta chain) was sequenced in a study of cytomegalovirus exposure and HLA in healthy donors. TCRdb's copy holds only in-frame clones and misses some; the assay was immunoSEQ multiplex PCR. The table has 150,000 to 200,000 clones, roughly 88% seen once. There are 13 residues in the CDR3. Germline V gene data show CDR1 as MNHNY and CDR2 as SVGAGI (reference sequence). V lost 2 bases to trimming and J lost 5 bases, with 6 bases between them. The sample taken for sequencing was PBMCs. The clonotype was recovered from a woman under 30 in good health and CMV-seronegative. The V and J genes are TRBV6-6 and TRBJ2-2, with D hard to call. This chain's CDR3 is CASSYPGTGELFF. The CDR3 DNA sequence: TGTGCCAGCAGTTACCCCGGGACCGGGGAGCTGTTTTTT.